The rows below give T cell receptor beta chains drawn from one sample of a study of shared clonotypes between healthy human individuals. The assay was immunoSEQ multiplex PCR, and TCRdb's table has in-frame clones only and misses some. The sample shows 600,000 to 700,000 clones, less than 80% of them seen only once. Sequencing input: memory CD4+ T cells sorted from blood. These receptors originate from a woman aged 25 to 39 in good health. The CDR3 runs from the conserved cysteine through the conserved F or W. Fields, in order: J gene, V gene, clone size, D gene, CDR3 protein, CDR3 DNA. D genes are given only for firm matches. Where a row states a size, it is once, few, many or the class of an expanded clone; other rows omit it.

TRBJ2-3 TRBV29-1 - - CSVGGDTQYF TGCAGCGTTGGGGGAGATACGCAGTATTTT
TRBJ2-1 TRBV5-4 - TRBD2 CASSYGLAGDSYNEQFF TGTGCCAGCAGCTACGGACTAGCGGGAGACTCCTACAATGAGCAGTTCTTC
TRBJ2-1 TRBV25-1 - TRBD2 CASSGTSGTRSYNEQFF TGTGCCAGCAGTGGAACTAGCGGGACCCGCTCCTACAATGAGCAGTTCTTC
TRBJ2-3 TRBV10-2 few - CASSQGGLSTDTQYF TGCGCCAGCAGCCAAGGCGGGTTAAGCACAGATACGCAGTATTTT
TRBJ2-1 TRBV10-3 - TRBD2 CAIMTPVSGRGDEQFF TGTGCCATCATGACCCCCGTTAGCGGGAGGGGCGATGAGCAGTTCTTC
TRBJ1-2 TRBV27 - TRBD1 CASSPTGGYGYTF TGTGCCAGCAGTCCGACAGGGGGCTATGGCTACACCTTC
TRBJ1-1 TRBV6-5 few TRBD1 CASSYQGAVAEAFF TGTGCCAGCAGTTACCAGGGGGCGGTGGCTGAAGCTTTCTTT
TRBJ2-7 TRBV6-5 - - CASSYSGSGYEQYF TGTGCCAGCAGTTACTCCGGGAGTGGGTACGAGCAGTACTTC
TRBJ2-7 TRBV2 medium-sized - CASPKTRDVTYEQYF TGTGCCAGCCCAAAGACCAGGGATGTCACCTACGAGCAGTACTTC
TRBJ2-2 TRBV4-2 - TRBD2 CASSRASAGDVNTGELFF TGTGCCAGCAGCCGTGCCTCCGCGGGAGATGTGAACACCGGGGAGCTGTTTTTT
TRBJ2-7 TRBV11-2 - - CASSPPWRIGAYEQYF TGTGCCAGCAGCCCCCCCTGGCGCATTGGGGCGTACGAGCAGTACTTC
TRBJ2-3 TRBV2 - - CASALWDTQYF TGTGCCAGCGCCCTCTGGGATACGCAGTATTTT
TRBJ1-3 TRBV6-1 - TRBD1 CAITPTGARNTIYF TGTGCCATCACGCCCACAGGGGCGAGGAACACCATATATTTT
TRBJ2-1 TRBV7-9 once - CASSPRQSITYNEQFF TGTGCCAGCAGCCCGAGACAGAGCATTACCTACAATGAGCAGTTCTTC
TRBJ1-1 TRBV5-6 - - CASSLAGGATEAFF TGTGCCAGCAGCTTGGCTGGGGGAGCCACTGAAGCTTTCTTT
TRBJ2-7 TRBV4-1 - - CASSLLNLGSYEQYF TGCGCCAGCAGCCTCCTGAATCTTGGTTCCTACGAGCAGTACTTC
TRBJ1-3 TRBV5-5 - - CASSFRDTIYF TGTGCCAGCAGCTTTAGAGACACCATATATTTT
TRBJ1-2 TRBV7-9 many - CASSLGDGYTF TGTGCCAGCAGCTTGGGGGATGGCTACACCTTC
TRBJ1-5 TRBV23-1 - - CASSQSPPARGVQPQHF TGCGCCAGCAGTCAATCGCCCCCGGCTCGAGGCGTTCAGCCCCAGCATTTT
TRBJ2-5 TRBV5-6 - - CASSEWTVQETQYF TGTGCCAGCAGCGAATGGACAGTTCAAGAGACCCAGTACTTC